One and the same sample provided the 15 T cell receptor beta chains below, sequenced in a study of early T cells in non-severe SARS-CoV-2 infection (dated by TCRdb to the early 2020s). Library construction relied on 5' RACE. This sample was sequenced with a NextSeq 500. The public reads were reanalyzed by TCRdb: fastp trimming at Q25, MiXCR alignment, in-frame beta chains only. CDR3 protein sequences are deduplicated, and each keeps its most common genes and DNA. This sample lists 45,000 to 55,000 distinct CDR3 sequences; 7% to 8% were detected once. Together, the top ten hold approximately 5% of the sample. The source material was whole blood. Source of these receptors: an adult who was a healthcare worker with PCR-confirmed SARS-CoV-2 infection or an uninfected control (not recorded which).

This clonotype was observed many times. The chain couples TRBV19 to TRBJ1-1; TRBD1 might be the D (6 bases). CDR1 is LNHDA, CDR2 SQIVND, per germline (reference sequence). There are 12 residues in the CDR3. The V end was cut by 6 bases, the J end by 7 bases, with 12 bases between. CDR3 DNA sequence: TGTGCCAGTAGAACCGGACAGCTTGAAGCTTTCTTT. This translates into CASRTGQLEAFF.

The sample holds many counts of this clonotype. The chain links TRBV11-2 to TRBJ2-1; D unresolved. Between the trimmed V and J ends, which lost 5 bases and 9 bases, there was a span of 8 bases. The germline V gene has CDR1 SGHAT and CDR2 FQNNGV. CDR3 length equals 11 residues. The CDR3 sequence: CASSPEIEQFF. CDR3 nucleotides: TGTGCCAGCAGCCCAGAGATTGAGCAGTTCTTC.

This clonotype was counted ten times or more. The gene calls are TRBV5-1 and TRBJ1-2; no clear D. Between the trimmed V and J ends, which lost 2 bases and 8 bases, there was a span of 19 bases. CDR1 is SGHRS, CDR2 YFSETQ, per germline. The CDR3 length is 15 residues. CDR3 bases: TGCGCCAGCAGCTTTATACCGGCCGCTGCAGCGGGCTACACCTTC. Translated, it gives CASSFIPAAAAGYTF. Supplemented by reference TRBV5-1 and TRBJ1-2, the full variable domain reads KAGVTQTPRYLIKTRGQQVTLSCSPISGHRSVSWYQQTPGQGLQFLFEYFSETQRNKGNFPGRFSGRQFSNSRSEMNVSTLELGDSALYLCASSFIPAAAAGYTFGSGTRLTVV.

This clonotype was seen ten or more times. The V gene is TRBV28, the J gene TRBJ2-1; 8 bases map to TRBD1. CDR3 length equals 17 residues. Trimming removed 2 bases from V and 3 bases from J; junction bases left unmatched: 9. CDR1 and CDR2 from the germline V gene are MDHEN and SYDVKM. CDR3: CASSLRQQGARYNEQFF. CDR3 coding DNA: TGTGCCAGCAGTTTAAGACAGCAGGGGGCCCGCTACAATGAGCAGTTCTTC.

V usage is TRBV30 and J usage is TRBJ1-3; D is possibly TRBD1 (5 bases). This CDR3 is 13 amino acids long. The germline gives CDR1 GTSNPN, CDR2 SVGIG (reference sequence). Between the trimmed V and J ends, which lost 2 bases and 6 bases, there was a span of 11 bases. The CDR3 loop is CAWSPGTENTIYF. In nucleotides, the CDR3 is TGTGCCTGGAGTCCCGGGACTGAAAACACCATATATTTT.

This clonotype has ten or more counts. The chain employs TRBV4-3 and TRBJ2-3; 7 nucleotides align to TRBD2. Germline V gene data show CDR1 as LGHNA and CDR2 as YSLEER. The CDR3 extends over 15 amino acids. With 0 bases clipped from V and 5 bases from J, the junction kept 5 bases outside the gene matches. CDR3 amino acids: CASSQDFAGEDTQYF. CDR3 DNA: TGCGCCAGCAGCCAAGATTTTGCGGGGGAAGATACGCAGTATTTT.

This clonotype showed up many times. The chain has TRBV28 and TRBJ1-1; 7 bases are shared with TRBD1. Germline V gene sequence: CDR1 MDHEN, CDR2 SYDVKM. CDR3 length equals 19 residues. The V gene end was trimmed by 7 bases and the J gene end by 0 bases; junction bases not matched to a gene: 20. The CDR3 is CASISWGGTEFNLNTEAFF. The CDR3, as DNA: TGTGCCAGCATCTCATGGGGGGGGACAGAGTTTAACCTGAACACTGAAGCTTTCTTT.

This clonotype was observed at least ten times. The J gene is TRBJ2-7, the V gene TRBV19; unclear D gene. Per germline, CDR1 LNHDA and CDR2 SQIVND (reference sequence). The CDR3 sequence is 13 residues long. The V end lost 4 bases, the J end lost 1 base, and 8 bases lay between the germline ends. Here the CDR3 reads CASSSPASYEQYF. As DNA, the CDR3 is TGTGCCAGTAGTAGCCCGGCATCCTACGAGCAGTACTTC.

The chain joins TRBV6-1 to TRBJ2-7; the match to TRBD2 covers 11 bases. V lost 7 bases, J lost 4 bases, and 9 bases stayed unmatched. The CDR3 is made up of 15 amino acids. Germline V gives CDR1 MNHNS, CDR2 SASEGT. CDR3 DNA: TGTGCCAGCATGAGACTAGCGGGGATGGGATACGAGCAGTACTTC. Amino acid sequence: CASMRLAGMGYEQYF.

Many counts were recorded for this clonotype. The CDR3 DNA reads TGTGCCAGCTCACCACTGGGGCTGGGGGCTGATAGCAATCAGCCCCAGCATTTT. Its protein product is CASSPLGLGADSNQPQHF. The V call is TRBV18, the J call TRBJ1-5; a possible D gene is TRBD1 (6 bases). Between the trimmed V and J ends, which lost 1 base and 0 bases, there was a span of 16 bases. The germline gives CDR1 KGHSH, CDR2 LQKENI. The CDR3 extends over 18 amino acids.

This chain links TRBV29-1 with TRBJ2-1, with a weak D call TRBD2 (5 bases). The germline gives CDR1 SQVTM, CDR2 ANQGSEA. V was clipped by 0 bases and J by 1 base, with 10 bases between them. CDR3 size: 15 residues. CDR3 protein: CSVEDLPGSYNEQFF. In DNA, the CDR3 is TGCAGCGTTGAAGATCTCCCGGGGTCCTACAATGAGCAGTTCTTC.

This clonotype has a count of ten or more. V is TRBV2 and J is TRBJ1-2, with D uncertain. Trimming took off 1 base at V and 2 bases at J, with 11 bases between the two ends. Germline V gene data show CDR1 as SNHLY and CDR2 as FYNNEI. The length of the CDR3 is 15 residues. CDR3 bases: TGTGCCAGCAGTGAAGTAGGGCCGCCAAACTATGGCTACACCTTC. Protein: CASSEVGPPNYGYTF. Combining the CDR3 with reference TRBV2 and TRBJ1-2 gives the whole variable domain EPEVTQTPSHQVTQMGQEVILRCVPISNHLYFYWYRQILGQKVEFLVSFYNNEISEKSEIFDDQFSVERPDGSNFTLKIRSTKLEDSAMYFCASSEVGPPNYGYTFGSGTRLTVV.

This chain joins TRBV27 and TRBJ2-7; 8 bases line up with TRBD1. V trimming: 0 bases; J trimming: 2 bases; junction bases outside the gene matches: 12. CDR1 MNHEY and CDR2 SMNVEV come from the germline V gene (reference sequence). CDR3 length: 18 amino acids. The CDR3 DNA reads TGTGCCAGCAGTTTATCAGGGGCAGGGGGCTTTGGCGCCTACGAGCAGTACTTC. This translates into CASSLSGAGGFGAYEQYF.

This clonotype has a count of ten or more. The rearrangement links TRBV4-1 to TRBJ1-6; no firm D call. This CDR3 spans 16 amino acids. In germline, CDR1 is MGHRA, CDR2 YSYEKL. V dropped 0 bases and J dropped 9 bases, with 15 bases sitting between them. The CDR3 DNA follows: TGCGCCAGCAGCCAAGATTACATTGAGTACGGTTCACCCCTCCACTTT. Its protein is CASSQDYIEYGSPLHF.

V gene TRBV30 combines with J gene TRBJ1-1, with D uncertain. From germline, CDR1 is GTSNPN and CDR2 SVGIG (reference sequence). This CDR3 spans 11 amino acids. Trimming removed 4 bases at V and 2 bases at J, with 5 bases between. The CDR3, as DNA: TGTGCCTGGATTGTAAACACTGAAGCTTTCTTT. It specifies CAWIVNTEAFF.